Listed here are 23 T cell receptor beta chains from one sample, sequenced in a study of blood T cell repertoires in COVID-19. Profiled with immunoSEQ multiplex PCR; TCRdb holds only in-frame clones, not every one. In the table there are roughly 67,000 clones, about 80% of which are singletons. What was sequenced was peripheral blood. These receptors all come from a woman between 55 and 75 years old with acute or convalescent COVID-19.

The CDR3 DNA reads TGTGCCACCAGCGGTAGGACTGGGCGAGCAGATACGCAGTATTTT. Amino acid sequence: CATSGRTGRADTQYF. The chain uses TRBV15 and TRBJ2-3, with D maybe TRBD2 (5 bases). The germline V gene has CDR1 LNHNV and CDR2 YYDKDF (reference sequence). Between the trimmed V and J ends, which lost 5 bases and 4 bases, there was a span of 16 bases. CDR3 size: 15 residues.

The chain uses TRBV6-2 or TRBV6-3 and TRBJ2-7, with D maybe TRBD1 (5 bases). Germline V gene data show CDR1 as MNHEY and CDR2 as SVGEGT. V was pared by 2 bases and J by 0 bases, with 8 bases between. The CDR3 contains 14 residues. The CDR3 DNA follows: TGTGCCAGCAGTTACGGGCAGGGCTCCTACGAGCAGTACTTC. Its protein product is CASSYGQGSYEQYF.

This clone was found a few times. This chain connects TRBV19 to TRBJ2-2; TRBD1 agrees at 11 bases. With V trimmed by 6 bases and J by 6 bases, 3 bases remained unmatched. The V gene's germline CDR1 is LNHDA and CDR2 SQIVND (reference sequence). This CDR3 region has 14 residues. As DNA, the CDR3 is TGTGCCAGTAGCGGGACAGGGGGGGCCGGGGAGCTGTTTTTT. Translated, it gives CASSGTGGAGELFF.

The J gene is TRBJ2-4, the V gene TRBV15; D is perhaps TRBD1 (6 bases). The germline CDR1 and CDR2 sequences are LNHNV and YYDKDF (reference sequence). Trimming pared 1 base from V and 4 bases from J, leaving 11 bases between. CDR3 length: 15 amino acids. The DNA of the CDR3 is TGTGCCACCAGCAGAGCCCAAGGACAGAAAAACATTCAGTACTTC. Amino acids: CATSRAQGQKNIQYF.

V gene TRBV5-8 combines with J gene TRBJ1-3; TRBD1 matches 8 bases. Germline V CDR1 and CDR2: SGHTS, YDEGEE. J lost 0 bases, V lost 5 bases, and 10 bases had no gene match. The CDR3 runs to 17 residues. The CDR3 is CASSYYGTGFSGNTIYF. The CDR3 bases are TGTGCCAGCAGTTACTACGGGACAGGCTTCTCTGGAAACACCATATATTTT.

The V call is TRBV19, the J call TRBJ1-5, with unresolved D. Germline CDR1 and CDR2: LNHDA and SQIVND (reference sequence). V was pared by 8 bases and J by 2 bases, with 13 bases between. The CDR3 extends over 14 amino acids. The CDR3 coding sequence is TGTGCCAGTGGTAGTGTCGGGGGCAATCAGCCCCAGCATTTT. Amino acids: CASGSVGGNQPQHF.

V is TRBV6-5 and J is TRBJ1-1; 7 bases match TRBD1. Trimming removed 6 bases from V and 7 bases from J; junction bases left unmatched: 8. CDR1 and CDR2 (germline): MNHEY, SVGAGI. The CDR3 contains 13 residues. In DNA, the CDR3 is TGTGCCAGCAGGACGCCGGGGGACAGTGAAGCTTTCTTT. It yields the protein CASRTPGDSEAFF.

The J gene is TRBJ1-1, the V gene TRBV6-1, with 8 bases matching TRBD1. The germline V gene has CDR1 MNHNS and CDR2 SASEGT. The CDR3 consists of 11 residues. Germline trimming cut 2 bases from V and 12 bases from J; bases unmatched to any gene: 2. CDR3 protein: CASSERTGTFF. CDR3 coding DNA: TGTGCCAGCAGTGAACGGACAGGGACTTTCTTT.

The gene calls are TRBV6-5 and TRBJ1-1, with 7 bases lining up with TRBD1. With V trimmed by 2 bases and J by 5 bases, 2 bases remained unmatched. This CDR3 has 13 residues. Germline values: CDR1 MNHEY, CDR2 SVGAGI. The CDR3, as DNA: TGTGCCAGCAGTTACACAGGGGCAACTGAAGCTTTCTTT. Translating it yields CASSYTGATEAFF.

V gene TRBV5-1 combines with J gene TRBJ1-4, with D perhaps TRBD1 (6 bases). CDR3 length: 17 residues. The V end was cut by 3 bases, the J end by 4 bases, with 19 bases between. In germline, CDR1 is SGHRS, CDR2 YFSETQ. CDR3 in amino acids: CASSSTTGQSYNEKLFF. The CDR3 nucleotides read TGCGCCAGCAGCTCTACGACTGGACAGTCTTATAATGAAAAACTGTTTTTT. The full variable domain, rest sourced from reference TRBV5-1 and TRBJ1-4, is KAGVTQTPRYLIKTRGQQVTLSCSPISGHRSVSWYQQTPGQGLQFLFEYFSETQRNKGNFPGRFSGRQFSNSRSEMNVSTLELGDSALYLCASSSTTGQSYNEKLFFGSGTQLSVL.

The rearrangement uses TRBV4-2 and TRBJ1-6; TRBD1 is a possible D gene (5 bases). V was clipped by 1 base and J by 11 bases, with 12 bases between them. CDR1 and CDR2 from the germline V gene are LGHNA and YNFKEQ. CDR3 length: 14 amino acids. CDR3 in amino acids: CASSQGGREAPLHF. The DNA of the CDR3 is TGTGCCAGCAGCCAAGGAGGCAGGGAGGCACCCCTCCACTTT.

This rearrangement joins TRBV2 to TRBJ1-4; 7 bases map to TRBD1. Trimming removed 4 bases from V and 3 bases from J; junction bases left unmatched: 5. CDR3 size: 15 residues. CDR1 is SNHLY, CDR2 FYNNEI, per germline. The CDR3 sequence is CASSAWDSSNEKLFF. As DNA, the CDR3 is TGTGCCAGCAGTGCCTGGGACAGCTCTAATGAAAAACTGTTTTTT.

This clone showed up just a few times. The rearrangement links TRBV7-2 to TRBJ2-7, with 13 bases aligning to TRBD2. V was clipped by 5 bases and J by 1 base; unmatched bases: 2. This CDR3 region has 15 residues. CDR1 and CDR2 from the germline V gene are SGHTA and FQGNSA. The CDR3 DNA sequence: TGTGCCAGCAGCCGGACTAGCGGGGGTTCCTACGAGCAGTACTTC. Residues: CASSRTSGGSYEQYF.

This chain connects TRBV6-5 to TRBJ2-7; D perhaps matches TRBD1 (6 bases). Per germline, CDR1 MNHEY and CDR2 SVGAGI. CDR3 length equals 14 residues. V was pared by 4 bases and J by 6 bases, with 16 bases between. CDR3 sequence: CASSFTTGQSEQYF. CDR3 DNA sequence: TGTGCCAGCAGTTTCACCACTGGACAGAGCGAGCAGTACTTC.

V gene TRBV2 combines with J gene TRBJ2-2; 9 bases fit TRBD2. With V trimmed by 7 bases and J by 1 base, 10 bases remained unmatched. Germline V gene sequence: CDR1 SNHLY, CDR2 FYNNEI. The CDR3 spans 17 residues. In DNA, the CDR3 is TGTGCCAGCACCGCCGGGCTAGCGGGAAAGAACACCGGGGAGCTGTTTTTT. Its translation is CASTAGLAGKNTGELFF.

J is TRBJ1-5 and V is TRBV2; D may be TRBD1 (6 bases). The CDR3 consists of 13 residues. In germline, CDR1 is SNHLY, CDR2 FYNNEI. V was shortened by 3 bases and J by 4 bases, with 7 bases between the two germline ends. For the CDR3, the DNA is TGTGCCAGCAGTGACCAGGGGAATCAGCCCCAGCATTTT. Translation gives CASSDQGNQPQHF.

This chain links TRBV3-1 (or the pseudogene TRBV3-2) with TRBJ2-2; 8 bases align to TRBD2. The ends lost 0 bases at V and 1 base at J; junction bases unmatched: 4. CDR1 and CDR2 (germline): LGHDT, YNNKEL (reference sequence). CDR3 length: 17 residues. The CDR3 loop is CASSQDPSGGNTGELFF. CDR3 coding DNA: TGTGCCAGCAGCCAAGACCCCAGCGGGGGGAACACCGGGGAGCTGTTTTTT.

This clone has only a few counts. The chain joins TRBV10-3 to TRBJ1-1; TRBD1 is a possible D gene (5 bases). The germline V gene encodes CDR1 ENHRY and CDR2 SYGVKD. V was clipped by 3 bases and J by 10 bases, with 15 bases between them. The CDR3 loop spans 13 amino acids. CDR3 sequence (DNA): TGTGCCATCAGTGATCCGGGGGTCCGAGTAGCTTTCTTT. Translated, it gives CAISDPGVRVAFF.

This chain connects TRBV5-6 to TRBJ1-2, with TRBD1 matching over 9 bases. The germline CDR1 and CDR2 sequences are SGHDT and YYEEEE. The ends lost 3 bases at V and 7 bases at J; junction bases unmatched: 7. The CDR3 has 14 amino acids. The CDR3 sequence: CASSSGTGKRGYTF. CDR3 bases: TGTGCCAGCAGCTCCGGGACAGGGAAACGTGGCTACACCTTC.

The chain joins TRBV9 to TRBJ1-3; TRBD1 matches 7 bases. V dropped 2 bases and J dropped 0; count of bases not matched to a gene: 5. From germline, CDR1 is SGDLS and CDR2 YYNGEE. The CDR3 consists of 16 residues. Here the CDR3 reads CASSVGTDHSGNTIYF. CDR3 in DNA: TGTGCCAGCAGCGTCGGGACAGATCACTCTGGAAACACCATATATTTT.

The chain has TRBV7-9 and TRBJ1-1, with 9 bases that match TRBD1. This CDR3 is built from 16 residues. The germline V gene encodes CDR1 SEHNR and CDR2 FQNEAQ (reference sequence). V was pared by 4 bases and J by 5 bases, with 11 bases of the junction left unmatched. The CDR3 region is CASSSPERDRVTEAFF. CDR3 nucleotides: TGTGCCAGCAGCTCCCCGGAACGGGACAGGGTAACTGAAGCTTTCTTT.

The gene calls are TRBV2 and TRBJ1-2; no reliable D call. CDR3 length: 13 amino acids. V shed 6 bases and J shed 8 bases, with 16 bases lying between them. Germline V lookup: CDR1 SNHLY, CDR2 FYNNEI. The CDR3 here is CASSPGGVGGYTF. The CDR3 region has the DNA TGTGCCAGCAGCCCGGGTGGAGTCGGGGGCTACACCTTC.

Notes on this clone: Other DNA sequences in the sample encode the same CDR3. V and J are TRBV5-1 and TRBJ2-5; TRBD1 aligns across 7 bases. The CDR3 extends over 13 amino acids. The germline V gene encodes CDR1 SGHRS and CDR2 YFSETQ. V dropped 5 bases and J dropped 5; count of bases not matched to a gene: 6. This CDR3 is CASRRQGLETQYF. The CDR3 DNA follows: TGCGCCAGCAGGAGACAGGGTCTGGAGACCCAGTACTTC.